The 27 T cell receptor beta chains below all came from one sample that was sequenced in a study of T cell clones after liver transplantation. Profiling relied on immunoSEQ multiplex PCR, and the TCRdb table lists in-frame clones only, not all of them. The sample has some 45,000 clones, around 84% seen once. The source was CD4+ T cells from blood, collected 24 months after liver transplant. The receptors stem from a human patient who received a liver transplant. The graft donor may account for some of the T cells.

The genes are TRBV11-2 and TRBJ1-4, with TRBD1 matching 9 bases. V dropped 5 bases and J dropped 8; count of bases not matched to a gene: 3. The CDR3 length is 13 residues. Germline assignment: CDR1 SGHAT and CDR2 FQNNGV. The CDR3, as DNA: TGTGCCAGCAGCCGGGACAGGGCCGAAAAACTGTTTTTT. Encoded protein: CASSRDRAEKLFF.

This sequence joins TRBV10-3 and TRBJ1-1; D gene uncertain. V shed 10 bases and J shed 1 base, with 7 bases lying between them. This CDR3 is 11 amino acids long. Per the germline V gene, CDR1 is ENHRY and CDR2 is SYGVKD. CDR3 sequence reads: CATIKNTEAFF. As DNA, the CDR3 is TGTGCCACGATTAAGAACACTGAAGCTTTCTTT.

This clone occurred once. The chain couples TRBV7-2 to TRBJ2-1, with D possibly matching TRBD2 (6 bases). This CDR3 comprises 15 residues. CDR1 SGHTA and CDR2 FQGNSA come from the germline V gene. V lost 1 base to trimming and J lost 6 bases, with 13 bases between them. The CDR3 is CASSLESSAANEQFF. The CDR3 DNA reads as TGTGCCAGCAGCTTAGAGTCTAGCGCAGCCAATGAGCAGTTCTTC.

The rearrangement links TRBV27 to TRBJ2-1; 16 bases fit TRBD2. V was clipped by 4 bases and J by 15 bases; unmatched bases: 9. Per germline, CDR1 MNHEY and CDR2 SMNVEV (reference sequence). The CDR3 contains 15 residues. The CDR3 here is CASSSGLAGGPIRFF. CDR3 DNA sequence: TGTGCCAGCAGTTCGGGACTAGCGGGAGGGCCTATTAGGTTCTTC.

With regard to this clone: Its ends do not fully match the called genes, so a read error is possible. The rearrangement uses TRBV15 and TRBJ2-3; D not certain. The CDR3 runs to 12 residues. The germline V gene encodes CDR1 LNHNV and CDR2 YYDKDF (reference sequence). For the CDR3, the DNA is TGTGCCACCAGCGGAGACACAGATACGCAGTATTTT. Its protein is CATSGDTDTQYF.

The chain employs TRBV11-3 and TRBJ2-1; 8 bases line up with TRBD1. V shed 5 bases, J shed 5 bases, and the junction held 11 bases outside the gene matches. This CDR3 region has 16 residues. Germline loops: CDR1 SGHNT, CDR2 YENEEA. CDR3 nucleotide sequence: TGTGCCAGCAGCGAGGGGCAGGGGGCGCGGGACAATGAGCAGTTCTTC. The encoded protein is CASSEGQGARDNEQFF.

The chain links TRBV5-1 to TRBJ1-4, with D maybe TRBD1 (5 bases). CDR3 length: 15 amino acids. Germline loops: CDR1 SGHRS, CDR2 YFSETQ. V lost 4 bases and J 8 bases, leaving 18 bases between the germline ends. The DNA for the CDR3 is TGCGCCAGCAGCCAAGGCGCGGGACCTATAGAAAAACTGTTTTTT. Encoded protein: CASSQGAGPIEKLFF.

This sequence joins TRBV7-9 and TRBJ2-4, with TRBD1 identical over 7 bases. CDR1 is SEHNR and CDR2 is FQNEAQ in the germline V gene (reference sequence). There are 12 residues in the CDR3. V was pared by 11 bases and J by 4 bases, with 5 bases of the junction left unmatched. The DNA of the CDR3 is TGTGCCTTCTCAGGGGGAAAAAACATTCAGTACTTC. Translated, it gives CAFSGGKNIQYF. Filled out from reference TRBV7-9 and TRBJ2-4, the complete variable domain reads DTGVSQNPRHKITKRGQNVTFRCDPISEHNRLYWYRQTLGQGPEFLTYFQNEAQLEKSRLLSDRFSAERPKGSFSTLEIQRTEQGDSAMYLCAFSGGKNIQYFGAGTRLSVL.

The CDR3 sequence: CASNLAGFSGANVLTF. The DNA for the CDR3 is TGTGCCAGCAACCTAGCGGGTTTCTCTGGGGCCAACGTCCTGACTTTC. The chain recombines TRBV7-2 with TRBJ2-6; 8 bases fit TRBD2. V shed 7 bases, J shed 0 bases, and the junction held 5 bases outside the gene matches. Germline values: CDR1 SGHTA, CDR2 FQGNSA. The CDR3 has 16 residues.

The rearrangement joins TRBV29-1 to TRBJ1-3; D call uncertain. Germline CDR1 is SQVTM and CDR2 is ANQGSEA. Trimming left V 4 bases short and J 4 bases short, with 17 bases between. The CDR3 is 15 amino acids. CDR3 nucleotide sequence: TGCAGCGTTGGAAAGGATGAACGCGTCGGAAACACCATATATTTT. It encodes CSVGKDERVGNTIYF.

This clone occurred a few times. The rearrangement uses TRBV5-6 and TRBJ1-1, with D perhaps matching TRBD1 (5 bases). Deletions cut 4 bases from V and 4 bases from J, with 20 bases between. This CDR3 region has 16 residues. Per germline, CDR1 SGHDT and CDR2 YYEEEE. CDR3 protein: CASSPQPASGGTEAFF. The CDR3 bases are TGTGCCAGCAGCCCCCAACCGGCCAGCGGGGGCACTGAAGCTTTCTTT.

The chain carries TRBV28 and TRBJ2-2, with 8 nucleotides matching TRBD1. The V gene's germline CDR1 is MDHEN and CDR2 SYDVKM. The CDR3 sequence is 15 residues long. Trimming took 7 bases from V and 5 from J; bases not matched to a gene: 9. The CDR3 protein is CASTQTGVSTGELFF. CDR3 DNA sequence: TGTGCCAGCACCCAGACAGGGGTTAGTACCGGGGAGCTGTTTTTT.

This clone has only one observation. This chain links TRBV7-8 with TRBJ1-4, with D hard to call. Trimming left V 7 bases short and J 7 bases short, with 16 bases between. Germline CDR1 reads SGHVS; CDR2 reads FQNEAQ. The CDR3 spans 14 residues. In DNA, the CDR3 is TGTGCCAGCACCGACGGGCCTTGGGGTGAAAAACTGTTTTTT. This gives the protein CASTDGPWGEKLFF. The whole variable domain, remainder taken from reference TRBV7-8 and TRBJ1-4, is GAGVSQSPRYKVAKRGQDVALRCDPISGHVSLFWYQQALGQGPEFLTYFQNEAQLDKSGLPSDRFFAERPEGSVSTLKIQRTQQEDSAVYLCASTDGPWGEKLFFGSGTQLSVL.

About this clone itself: At one end the junction does not follow the germline gene, possibly because of a read error. This rearrangement joins TRBV7-2 to TRBJ1-1; 9 nucleotides align to TRBD1. CDR3 size: 16 residues. Germline lookup yields CDR1 SGHTA and CDR2 FQGNSA. The CDR3 nucleotides read TGTGCCAGCAGCATAGCCACAGGGGGCATGAATACTGAAGCTTTCTTT. Translating gives CASSIATGGMNTEAFF. Supplemented by reference TRBV7-2 and TRBJ1-1, the full variable domain reads GAGVSQSPSNKVTEKGKDVELRCDPISGHTALYWYRQSLGQGLEFLIYFQGNSAPDKSGLPSDRFSAERTGGSVSTLTIQRTQQEDSAVYLCASSIATGGMNTEAFFGQGTRLTVV.

This sequence joins TRBV5-1 and TRBJ1-1; a weak D match, TRBD1 (6 bases). The CDR3 has 15 amino acids. V lost 0 bases, J lost 5 bases, and 14 bases lay in between. Germline values: CDR1 SGHRS, CDR2 YFSETQ. The CDR3 DNA sequence: TGCGCCAGCAGCTTGGACAGGGTCAGGACTACTGAAGCTTTCTTT. Translated, it gives CASSLDRVRTTEAFF.

The chain employs TRBV20-1 and TRBJ2-5; no reliable D call. V lost 3 bases and J 14 bases, leaving 13 bases between the germline ends. The germline V gene encodes CDR1 DFQATT and CDR2 SNEGSKA (reference sequence). The CDR3 extends over 10 amino acids. The CDR3 nucleotides are TGCAGTGCTAGGCAGACTTTCAACTACTTC. Amino acid sequence: CSARQTFNYF.

This clone has more than one count but fewer than ten. This sequence joins TRBV28 and TRBJ2-3, with 13 bases aligning to TRBD2. CDR1 is MDHEN, CDR2 SYDVKM, per germline. The CDR3 runs 17 residues. Trimming removed 3 bases from V and 4 bases from J; junction bases left unmatched: 7. The CDR3 spells CASSFIGTSGISDTQYF. The CDR3 nucleotides read TGTGCCAGCAGTTTTATCGGGACTAGCGGGATCTCAGATACGCAGTATTTT.

The gene calls are TRBV18 and TRBJ2-7; D is possibly TRBD1 (6 bases). Trimming took off 0 bases at V and 4 bases at J, with 10 bases between the two ends. The germline V gene encodes CDR1 KGHSH and CDR2 LQKENI. CDR3 length: 14 residues. The DNA for the CDR3 is TGTGCCAGCTCACCACCGGGACACCCATACGAGCAGTACTTC. Translation: CASSPPGHPYEQYF.

The chain recombines TRBV5-8 with TRBJ2-7; 9 bases align to TRBD1. The trim removed 4 bases at V and 2 bases at J, leaving 4 bases unmatched. The length of the CDR3 is 14 residues. The germline CDR1 and CDR2 sequences are SGHTS and YDEGEE. The CDR3 nucleotides are TGTGCCAGCAGCCTCGACAGGGGGGCCTACGAGCAGTACTTC. Protein sequence: CASSLDRGAYEQYF. Variable domain in full (rest from reference TRBV5-8 and TRBJ2-7): EAGVTQSPTHLIKTRGQQATLRCSPISGHTSVYWYQQALGLGLQFLLWYDEGEERNRGNFPPRFSGRQFPNYSSELNVNALELEDSALYLCASSLDRGAYEQYFGPGTRLTVT.

J is TRBJ2-3 and V is TRBV6-5; D is undetermined. This CDR3 is built from 12 residues. Germline CDR1 reads MNHEY; CDR2 reads SVGAGI. V gave up 2 bases and J gave up 6 bases, with 6 bases separating them. The CDR3 region has the DNA TGTGCCAGCAGTTACCTGGGTGATACGCAGTATTTT. Its translation: CASSYLGDTQYF.

The chain couples TRBV5-8 to TRBJ2-3, with 8 bases aligning to TRBD2. The germline gives CDR1 SGHTS, CDR2 YDEGEE. This CDR3 comprises 16 residues. J gave up 6 bases and V 0 bases, and 9 bases lay outside the gene matches. In DNA, the CDR3 is TGTGCCAGCAGCTTGGGGAGCGGGGGTGGTCCGGATACGCAGTATTTT. Protein: CASSLGSGGGPDTQYF. The variable domain in full, completed from reference TRBV5-8 and TRBJ2-3, reads EAGVTQSPTHLIKTRGQQATLRCSPISGHTSVYWYQQALGLGLQFLLWYDEGEERNRGNFPPRFSGRQFPNYSSELNVNALELEDSALYLCASSLGSGGGPDTQYFGPGTRLTVL.

V gene TRBV27 combines with J gene TRBJ1-6; D not certain. The CDR3 contains 16 residues. The germline gives CDR1 MNHEY, CDR2 SMNVEV (reference sequence). The V end was cut by 5 bases, the J end by 0 bases, with 11 bases between. Written as DNA, the CDR3 is TGTGCCAGCAGTCTAGGCAGTGCCTCCTATAATTCACCCCTCCACTTT. Translated, it gives CASSLGSASYNSPLHF.

V usage is TRBV19 and J usage is TRBJ1-2; 7 nucleotides match TRBD1. Germline V gene sequence: CDR1 LNHDA, CDR2 SQIVND (reference sequence). CDR3 length equals 15 residues. The V and J ends lost 3 bases and 4 bases, in that order; junction bases with no gene match: 8. The CDR3 DNA sequence: TGTGCCAGTAGTATTGAACAGGGGAATTTCTATGGCTACACCTTC. Protein product: CASSIEQGNFYGYTF.

V gene TRBV11-2 combines with J gene TRBJ1-3; D gene ambiguous. Germline assignment: CDR1 SGHAT and CDR2 FQNNGV. Trimming left V 5 bases short and J 4 bases short, with 9 bases between. This CDR3 is 13 amino acids long. The CDR3 sequence is CASSTDKGNTIYF. DNA of the CDR3: TGTGCCAGCAGCACCGATAAGGGAAACACCATATATTTT.

J is TRBJ1-5 and V is TRBV18, with D possibly TRBD1 on 5 matching bases. From germline, CDR1 is KGHSH and CDR2 LQKENI. V lost 3 bases and J 7 bases, leaving 10 bases between the germline ends. The CDR3 is 13 residues long. This chain's CDR3 is CASSPTGTQPQHF. Here the CDR3 DNA reads TGTGCCAGCTCACCGACTGGGACCCAGCCCCAGCATTTT.

V gene TRBV6-5 combines with J gene TRBJ1-5; D unclear. The CDR3 consists of 13 residues. CDR1 and CDR2 from the germline V gene are MNHEY and SVGAGI. The V and J ends lost 7 bases and 7 bases respectively, with 14 bases between them. DNA of the CDR3: TGTGCCAGCACCCGAGGGCGCGGGCAGCCCCAGCATTTT. It specifies CASTRGRGQPQHF.

This clone has a handful of counts. The V and J genes are TRBV6-1 and TRBJ2-1; 7 nucleotides align to TRBD2. Germline CDR1 MNHNS, CDR2 SASEGT. Trimming at V came to 0 bases and at J to 4 bases, leaving 9 bases not matched to a gene. This CDR3 has 17 amino acids. In DNA form, the CDR3 reads TGTGCCAGCAGTGAAGCTTCGGGAGGCCCTACGTACAATGAGCAGTTCTTC. It encodes CASSEASGGPTYNEQFF.